This T cell receptor (beta chain) was observed in a study of shared clonotypes between healthy human individuals. Study-level background: The donor group consisted of a couple of women and a few men, aged 18 to 49. Broader study findings: Rarefaction showed sorted-subset sequencing was incomplete despite large depth.

The study drew all its donors from Caucasian adults living in Nashville, Tennessee. A CD45RA-negative memory subset and a CD45RA+ naive subset were separated from the CD4+ cells. This CDR3 spans 13 amino acids. Germline CDR1 MGHDK, CDR2 SYGVNS. The V and J ends lost 8 bases and 1 base, in that order; junction bases with no gene match: 2. About this clone: The antigen is unknown.

Produced via immunoSEQ multiplex PCR; TCRdb's table is partial and in-frame only. The sample has about 2.3 million clones, about 92% seen once. The V gene is TRBV25-1, the J gene TRBJ1-2, with TRBD1 identical over 9 bases. Sequenced input: naive CD4+ T cells from PBMCs. The subset here: CD45RA+ positively selected. This receptor was obtained from a man between 18 and 35 years old in good health. Some clones in this sample may be carry-over from other donors' samples. CDR3 in amino acids: CASRDRVNYGYTF. The CDR3, as DNA: TGTGCCAGCCGGGACAGGGTTAACTATGGCTACACCTTC.